Shown below are 12 T cell receptor beta chains from a single sample sequenced in a study of cytomegalovirus exposure and HLA in healthy donors. Amplification used 60 Vbeta primers and 13 Jbeta primers. Only in-frame clones appear in the TCRdb table, and some are missing; sequencing was by immunoSEQ multiplex PCR. The data contain 85,000 to 130,000 clones, around 75% of them singletons. The sequencing input was PBMCs. These TCRs come from a young woman in good health and CMV-seropositive.

This clone was observed a few times. The gene calls are TRBV7-2 and TRBJ2-3; TRBD2 matches 7 bases. This CDR3 has 16 amino acids. The junction had 9 bases not matched to a gene; V was cut back by 1 base and J by 5 bases. The germline gives CDR1 SGHTA, CDR2 FQGNSA. CDR3 coding DNA: TGTGCCAGCAGCTTAGTTTCGAGCTGGGAGGGAGATACGCAGTATTTT. It specifies CASSLVSSWEGDTQYF.

The J gene is TRBJ2-5, the V gene TRBV6-5; unclear D gene. Germline lookup yields CDR1 MNHEY and CDR2 SVGAGI. CDR3 length equals 13 residues. V lost 2 bases, J lost 1 base, and 5 bases lay in between. The CDR3 DNA follows: TGTGCCAGCAGTTACGGGCTCCAAGAGACCCAGTACTTC. Residues: CASSYGLQETQYF.

CDR3: CASSYSGNSYEQYF. In DNA form, the CDR3 reads TGTGCCAGCAGTTATAGCGGGAACTCCTACGAGCAGTACTTC. The rearrangement joins TRBV5-6 to TRBJ2-7, with 8 bases identical to TRBD2. Germline V gives CDR1 SGHDT, CDR2 YYEEEE. The length of the CDR3 is 14 residues. With V trimmed by 5 bases and J by 0 bases, 4 bases remained unmatched.

The gene calls are TRBV27 and TRBJ2-1; no firm D call. Trimming shortened V by 4 bases and J by 1 base, and 17 bases separated the two germline ends. The CDR3 totals 17 residues. Germline V lookup: CDR1 MNHEY, CDR2 SMNVEV (reference sequence). CDR3 nucleotides: TGTGCCAGCAGTTCCCTGTCCATGGCTCCATCCTACAATGAGCAGTTCTTC. The encoded protein is CASSSLSMAPSYNEQFF.

The gene calls are TRBV4-3 and TRBJ2-3; TRBD2 agrees at 7 bases. Germline lookup yields CDR1 LGHNA and CDR2 YSLEER. The CDR3 totals 13 residues. Unmatched junction bases numbered 5, after V lost 0 bases and J lost 11 bases. The DNA for the CDR3 is TGCGCCAGCAGCCAAGATAGGACTAGTGAGCAGTATTTT. The encoded protein is CASSQDRTSEQYF.

Here the CDR3 DNA reads TGTGCCAGCAGCTGGAGCGGGACGGGCTCTTGGGAGCAGTACTTC. Its protein product is CASSWSGTGSWEQYF. This chain links TRBV5-6 with TRBJ2-7; 7 bases map to TRBD2. CDR3 length: 15 amino acids. V was clipped by 3 bases and J by 7 bases; unmatched bases: 13. The germline gives CDR1 SGHDT, CDR2 YYEEEE.

The chain carries TRBV27 and TRBJ1-2; the D gene is possibly TRBD1 (5 bases). The CDR3 covers 13 residues. Trimming left V 7 bases short and J 1 base short, with 10 bases between. Per the germline V gene, CDR1 is MNHEY and CDR2 is SMNVEV (reference sequence). The CDR3 region has the DNA TGTGCCAGCAAGCCCAGGGATAACTATGGCTACACCTTC. It codes for CASKPRDNYGYTF.

This clone was found a few times. This sequence joins TRBV11-2 and TRBJ1-2; maybe TRBD1 (6 bases). Germline assignment: CDR1 SGHAT and CDR2 FQNNGV. CDR3 length: 18 residues. V lost 5 bases, J lost 4 bases, and 26 bases lay in between. DNA for the CDR3: TGTGCCAGCAGCCCCTTATGGGGCCCCAGGGGCGTGGGCTATGGCTACACCTTC. Translated: CASSPLWGPRGVGYGYTF.

The chain is built from TRBV2 and TRBJ2-3, with 7 bases identical to TRBD2. CDR3 size: 17 residues. The germline V gene encodes CDR1 SNHLY and CDR2 FYNNEI. V lost 0 bases and J lost 1; bases outside the gene matches: 7. The CDR3 DNA sequence: TGTGCCAGCAGTGAAGCGAGTTGGGGGGGACGCACAGATACGCAGTATTTT. Its protein product is CASSEASWGGRTDTQYF.

The chain employs TRBV4-1 and TRBJ2-7; D is perhaps TRBD2 (7 bases). Trimming took 3 bases from V and 7 from J, leaving 28 bases between them. This CDR3 comprises 18 residues. Germline loops: CDR1 MGHRA, CDR2 YSYEKL. The CDR3 DNA reads TGCGCCAGCAGCCAGGGGGGGGCACGCCCTCGGAAAGCGAGGGAGCAGTACTTC. Its protein product is CASSQGGARPRKAREQYF.

The V call is TRBV4-3, the J call TRBJ2-7; tentative D call: TRBD2 (5 bases). With 1 base removed from V and 0 bases from J, the gap between germline ends came to 16 bases. Germline V gene data show CDR1 as LGHNA and CDR2 as YSLEER. The CDR3 spans 17 residues. CDR3 protein: CASSQGVGPGISYEQYF. CDR3 nucleotides: TGCGCCAGCAGCCAAGGTGTAGGGCCCGGGATCTCCTACGAGCAGTACTTC.

The chain joins TRBV28 to TRBJ1-5; 7 bases are a match to TRBD1. CDR1 is MDHEN, CDR2 SYDVKM, per germline. There are 13 residues in the CDR3. V dropped 5 bases and J dropped 6; count of bases not matched to a gene: 4. The CDR3 sequence: CASSRQGSQPQHF. The CDR3 bases are TGTGCCAGCAGTCGACAGGGAAGTCAGCCCCAGCATTTT.